The present T cell receptor (beta chain) was sequenced within a study of cytomegalovirus exposure and HLA in healthy donors. Only in-frame clones appear in the TCRdb table, and some are missing; sequencing was by immunoSEQ multiplex PCR. The sample yields about 78,000 clones, almost 97% seen once. The study drew the donors from its roughly 130-subject validation cohort, separate from the roughly 710-subject first cohort. This CDR3 comprises 13 residues. The V end was cut by 5 bases, the J end by 6 bases, with 11 bases between. The V gene's germline CDR1 is SGHTA and CDR2 FQGNSA. Sequencing was performed on PBMCs. The chain is built from TRBV7-2 and TRBJ2-4; D gene uncertain. This TCR was recovered from a man younger than 35 in good health and CMV-seropositive. In nucleotides, the CDR3 is TGTGCCAGCAGCCCCTACGACTTAAACATTCAGTACTTC. This translates into CASSPYDLNIQYF. The full variable domain, its missing parts supplied by reference TRBV7-2 and TRBJ2-4, is GAGVSQSPSNKVTEKGKDVELRCDPISGHTALYWYRQSLGQGLEFLIYFQGNSAPDKSGLPSDRFSAERTGGSVSTLTIQRTQQEDSAVYLCASSPYDLNIQYFGAGTRLSVL.